What follows are 13 T cell receptor beta chains derived from one specimen sequenced in a study of blood T cell repertoires in COVID-19. Generated by immunoSEQ multiplex PCR, the TCRdb table keeps only in-frame clones and is missing some. Counted here are about 110,000 clones, 84% occurring once; the ten biggest clones make up 14% to 15%. The sequenced sample was peripheral blood. The source is a woman aged 55 to 70 with acute or convalescent COVID-19.

The CDR3 bases are TGTGCCAGCAGGAGGGACAGGGGGACAGATACGCAGTATTTT. Residues: CASRRDRGTDTQYF. The chain employs TRBV6-4 and TRBJ2-3; 11 bases align to TRBD1. The CDR3 covers 14 residues. V gave up 6 bases and J gave up 3 bases; unmatched junction bases: 2. Germline assignment: CDR1 MRHNA and CDR2 SNTAGT.

The rearrangement links TRBV2 to TRBJ1-5, with D uncertain. This CDR3 is 13 amino acids long. The V gene lost 7 bases and the J gene lost 5 bases, with 12 bases spanning the gap. CDR1 SNHLY and CDR2 FYNNEI come from the germline V gene. The CDR3 DNA reads TGTGCCAGCACCCCGGAGAGGGATCAGCCCCAGCATTTT. It encodes CASTPERDQPQHF. The full variable domain, in which reference TRBV2 and TRBJ1-5 provide the parts outside the CDR3, is EPEVTQTPSHQVTQMGQEVILRCVPISNHLYFYWYRQILGQKVEFLVSFYNNEISEKSEIFDDQFSVERPDGSNFTLKIRSTKLEDSAMYFCASTPERDQPQHFGDGTRLSIL.

The rearrangement uses TRBV27 and TRBJ2-1; TRBD1 matches at 8 bases. Germline V CDR1 and CDR2: MNHEY, SMNVEV (reference sequence). With 6 bases clipped from V and 6 bases from J, the junction kept 13 bases outside the gene matches. The CDR3 totals 16 residues. CDR3 sequence (DNA): TGTGCCAGCAGGTCCATCTGGACAGGGAGGATCAATGAGCAGTTCTTC. This encodes CASRSIWTGRINEQFF.

The chain has TRBV19 and TRBJ1-3; perhaps TRBD1 as D (5 bases). Per the germline V gene, CDR1 is LNHDA and CDR2 is SQIVND (reference sequence). The CDR3 has 16 residues. Trimming removed 5 bases at V and 2 bases at J, with 16 bases between. CDR3 coding DNA: TGTGCCAGTAGTTTCACCGGGGGAGGCACTGGAAACACCATATATTTT. It encodes CASSFTGGGTGNTIYF.

This chain joins TRBV19 and TRBJ2-3; the D is unclear. Per germline, CDR1 LNHDA and CDR2 SQIVND (reference sequence). V lost 4 bases, J lost 1 base, and 18 bases lay in between. The CDR3 has 17 amino acids. CDR3 sequence reads: CASSTTLAVSGTDTQYF. The DNA of the CDR3 is TGTGCCAGTAGTACCACCCTCGCCGTTAGTGGCACAGATACGCAGTATTTT. The whole variable domain, filled in from reference TRBV19 and TRBJ2-3, reads DGGITQSPKYLFRKEGQNVTLSCEQNLNHDAMYWYRQDPGQGLRLIYYSQIVNDFQKGDIAEGYSVSREKKESFPLTVTSAQKNPTAFYLCASSTTLAVSGTDTQYFGPGTRLTVL.

The chain carries TRBV7-9 and TRBJ1-2; D unresolved. Deletions cut 1 base from V and 8 bases from J, with 5 bases between. This CDR3 spans 11 amino acids. Germline V gene lookup returns CDR1 SEHNR and CDR2 FQNEAQ (reference sequence). The CDR3 loop reads CASSLGAGYTF. Here the CDR3 DNA reads TGTGCCAGCAGCTTAGGTGCGGGCTACACCTTC.

This chain joins TRBV10-3 and TRBJ1-2, with 8 positions matching TRBD1. From germline, CDR1 is ENHRY and CDR2 SYGVKD. There are 14 residues in the CDR3. V trimming: 6 bases; J trimming: 3 bases; junction bases outside the gene matches: 6. The CDR3 sequence: CAIRDGQGDYGYTF. As DNA, the CDR3 is TGTGCCATCAGGGACGGACAGGGAGACTATGGCTACACCTTC.

This chain joins TRBV30 and TRBJ1-2, with D perhaps TRBD1 (6 bases). The germline V gene encodes CDR1 GTSNPN and CDR2 SVGIG (reference sequence). V dropped 5 bases and J dropped 8 bases, with 24 bases sitting between them. This CDR3 is built from 15 residues. CDR3 bases: TGTGCCTGGCTTCCCGTTACAGGGACCGTTTGGGGCTACACCTTC. It translates to CAWLPVTGTVWGYTF.

The rearrangement links TRBV19 to TRBJ2-7; D possibly corresponds to TRBD1 (6 bases). This CDR3 region has 13 residues. V was shortened by 3 bases and J by 6 bases, with 12 bases between the two germline ends. The V gene's germline CDR1 is LNHDA and CDR2 SQIVND (reference sequence). The CDR3 DNA follows: TGTGCCAGTAGTATCCCAGGGGTCATCGAGCAGTACTTC. Encoded protein: CASSIPGVIEQYF.

The chain uses TRBV19 and TRBJ1-2, with 8 bases identical to TRBD1. Losses at the gene ends were 0 bases for V and 5 bases for J; bases not matched to a gene: 5. From germline, CDR1 is LNHDA and CDR2 SQIVND (reference sequence). The CDR3 runs 15 residues. The chain's CDR3 is CASSIEVQGGYGYTF. The CDR3 nucleotides are TGTGCCAGTAGTATAGAGGTACAGGGGGGTTATGGCTACACCTTC.

The chain joins TRBV7-9 to TRBJ2-3; 11 nucleotides match TRBD2. This CDR3 has 17 amino acids. Germline V gene sequence: CDR1 SEHNR, CDR2 FQNEAQ (reference sequence). J was trimmed by 2 bases and V by 3 bases; bases with no gene match: 7. For the CDR3, the DNA is TGTGCCAGCAGCTTCTCGAGTAGCGGGAGGGTCACAGATACGCAGTATTTT. This encodes CASSFSSSGRVTDTQYF. The entire variable domain, with the rest obtained from reference TRBV7-9 and TRBJ2-3, is as follows: DTGVSQNPRHKITKRGQNVTFRCDPISEHNRLYWYRQTLGQGPEFLTYFQNEAQLEKSRLLSDRFSAERPKGSFSTLEIQRTEQGDSAMYLCASSFSSSGRVTDTQYFGPGTRLTVL.

CDR3 bases: TGTGCCAGCAGACCCCCCGGCGGCGGCTCTGGCTACACCTTC. It codes for CASRPPGGGSGYTF. The chain has TRBV6-5 and TRBJ1-2; D not resolved. With 6 bases removed from V and 7 bases from J, the gap between germline ends came to 18 bases. Germline-derived CDR1 and CDR2 are MNHEY and SVGAGI. CDR3 length: 14 residues.

The sample holds a few counts of this clone. This chain links TRBV7-9 with TRBJ1-1, with D possibly matching TRBD1 (6 bases). The CDR3 sequence is 16 residues long. The V and J ends lost 6 bases and 0 bases respectively, with 17 bases between them. Germline lookup yields CDR1 SEHNR and CDR2 FQNEAQ (reference sequence). CDR3 region: CASRSTGTSMNTEAFF. The CDR3 region has the DNA TGTGCCAGCAGATCTACAGGGACATCCATGAACACTGAAGCTTTCTTT.